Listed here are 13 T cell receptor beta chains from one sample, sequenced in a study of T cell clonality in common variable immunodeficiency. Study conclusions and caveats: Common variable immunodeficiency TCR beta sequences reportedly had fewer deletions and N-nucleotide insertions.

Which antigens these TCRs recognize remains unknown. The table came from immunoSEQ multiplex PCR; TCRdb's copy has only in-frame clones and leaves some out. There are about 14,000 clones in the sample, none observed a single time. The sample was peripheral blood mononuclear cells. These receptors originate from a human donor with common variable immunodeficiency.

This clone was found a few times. The sequenced CDR3 bases are TGTGCCAGCTCACACAGCAGGTATTTACAGCCC. It encodes CASSHSRYLQP. The entire CDR3 protein reads CASSHSRYLQPQHF. This chain joins TRBV18 and TRBJ1-5; D is unclear. Read sequence stops 3 residues before the CDR3 end, and the germline J gene provides the missing end. This CDR3 contains 14 residues. Germline V gene lookup returns CDR1 KGHSH and CDR2 LQKENI. V was trimmed by 4 bases and J by 7 bases, leaving 14 bases between them.

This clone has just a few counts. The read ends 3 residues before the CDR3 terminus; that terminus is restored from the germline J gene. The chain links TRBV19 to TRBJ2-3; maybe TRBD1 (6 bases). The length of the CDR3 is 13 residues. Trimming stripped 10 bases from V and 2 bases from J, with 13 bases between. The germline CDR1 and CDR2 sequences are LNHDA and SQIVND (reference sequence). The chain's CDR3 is CATQGSHTDTQYF. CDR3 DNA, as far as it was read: TGTGCCACCCAGGGGTCTCACACAGATACG.

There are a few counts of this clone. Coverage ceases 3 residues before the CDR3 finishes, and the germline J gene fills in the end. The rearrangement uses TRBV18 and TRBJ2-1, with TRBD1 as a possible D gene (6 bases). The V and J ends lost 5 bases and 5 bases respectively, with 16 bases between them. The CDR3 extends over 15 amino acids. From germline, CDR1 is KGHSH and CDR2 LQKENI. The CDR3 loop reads CASSTGQSSNNEQFF. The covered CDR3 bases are TGTGCCAGCTCAACCGGACAGAGTTCGAACAATGAG.

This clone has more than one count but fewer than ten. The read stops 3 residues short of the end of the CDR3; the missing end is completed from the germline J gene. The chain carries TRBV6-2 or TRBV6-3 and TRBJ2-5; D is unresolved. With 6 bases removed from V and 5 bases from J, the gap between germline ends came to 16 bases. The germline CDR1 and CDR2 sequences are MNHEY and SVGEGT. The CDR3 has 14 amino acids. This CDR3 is CASRYGRLSETQYF. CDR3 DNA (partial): TGTGCCAGCAGATATGGCCGCCTTTCGGAGACC.

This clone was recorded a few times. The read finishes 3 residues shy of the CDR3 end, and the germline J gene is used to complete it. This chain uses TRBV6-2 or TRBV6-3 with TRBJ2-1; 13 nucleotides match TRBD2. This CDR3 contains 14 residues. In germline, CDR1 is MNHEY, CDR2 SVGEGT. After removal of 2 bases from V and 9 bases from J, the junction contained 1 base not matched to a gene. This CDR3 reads CASSYGTSGVEQFF. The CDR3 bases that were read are TGTGCCAGCAGTTACGGGACTAGCGGGGTTGAG.

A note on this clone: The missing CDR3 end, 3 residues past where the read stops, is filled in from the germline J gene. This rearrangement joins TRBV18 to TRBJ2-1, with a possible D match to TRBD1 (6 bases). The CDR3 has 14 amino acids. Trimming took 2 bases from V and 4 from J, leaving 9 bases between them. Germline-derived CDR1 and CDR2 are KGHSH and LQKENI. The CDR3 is CASSPTGQYNEQFF. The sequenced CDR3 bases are TGTGCCAGCTCACCAACCGGACAGTACAATGAG.

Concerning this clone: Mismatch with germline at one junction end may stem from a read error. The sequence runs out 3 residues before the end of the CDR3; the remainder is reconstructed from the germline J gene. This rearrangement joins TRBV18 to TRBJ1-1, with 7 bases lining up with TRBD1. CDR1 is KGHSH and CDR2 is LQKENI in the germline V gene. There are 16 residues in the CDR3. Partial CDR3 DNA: TGTGCCAACTCACCACCTCAAGACAGGGACGGTAGTGAA. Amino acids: CANSPPQDRDGSE. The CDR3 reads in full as CANSPPQDRDGSEAFF.

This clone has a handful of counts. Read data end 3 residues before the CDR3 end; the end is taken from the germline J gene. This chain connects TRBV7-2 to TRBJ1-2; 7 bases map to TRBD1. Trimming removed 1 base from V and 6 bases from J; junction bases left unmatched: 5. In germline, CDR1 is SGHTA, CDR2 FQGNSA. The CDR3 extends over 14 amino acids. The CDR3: CASSLVTGVDGYTF. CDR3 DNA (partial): TGTGCCAGCAGCTTAGTAACAGGGGTCGATGGC.

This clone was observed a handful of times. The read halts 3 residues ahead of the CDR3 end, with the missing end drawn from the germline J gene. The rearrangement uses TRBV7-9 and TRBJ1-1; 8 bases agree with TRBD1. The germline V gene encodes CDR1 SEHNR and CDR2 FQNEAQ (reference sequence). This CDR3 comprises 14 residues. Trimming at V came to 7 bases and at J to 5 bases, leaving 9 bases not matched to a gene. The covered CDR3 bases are TGTGCCAGCAACCCCGGGACAGGATTGACTGAA. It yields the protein CASNPGTGLTE. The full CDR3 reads CASNPGTGLTEAFF.

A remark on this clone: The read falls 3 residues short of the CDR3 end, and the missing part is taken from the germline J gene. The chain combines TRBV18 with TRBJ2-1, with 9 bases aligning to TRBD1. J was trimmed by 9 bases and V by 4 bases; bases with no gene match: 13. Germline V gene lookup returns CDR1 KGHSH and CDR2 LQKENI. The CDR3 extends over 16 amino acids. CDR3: CASSLQGGQGMGEQFF. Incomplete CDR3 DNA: TGTGCCAGCTCACTCCAAGGGGGACAGGGAATGGGTGAG.

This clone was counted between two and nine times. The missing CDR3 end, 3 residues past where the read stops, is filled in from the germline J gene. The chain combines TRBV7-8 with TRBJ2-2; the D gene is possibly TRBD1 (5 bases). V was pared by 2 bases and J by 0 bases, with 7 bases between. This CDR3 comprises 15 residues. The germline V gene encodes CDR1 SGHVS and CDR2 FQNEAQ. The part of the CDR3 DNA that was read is TGTGCCAGCAGCTTACAGGGCTCGAACACCGGGGAG. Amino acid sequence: CASSLQGSNTGE. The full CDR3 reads CASSLQGSNTGELFF.

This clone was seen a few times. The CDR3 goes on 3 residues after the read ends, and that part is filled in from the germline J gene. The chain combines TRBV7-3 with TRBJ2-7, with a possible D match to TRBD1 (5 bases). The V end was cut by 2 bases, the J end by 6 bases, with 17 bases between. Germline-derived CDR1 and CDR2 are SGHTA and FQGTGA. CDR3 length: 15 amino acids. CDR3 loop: CASSLSPQGWAEQYF. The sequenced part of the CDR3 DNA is TGTGCCAGCAGCTTATCCCCCCAGGGTTGGGCCGAG.

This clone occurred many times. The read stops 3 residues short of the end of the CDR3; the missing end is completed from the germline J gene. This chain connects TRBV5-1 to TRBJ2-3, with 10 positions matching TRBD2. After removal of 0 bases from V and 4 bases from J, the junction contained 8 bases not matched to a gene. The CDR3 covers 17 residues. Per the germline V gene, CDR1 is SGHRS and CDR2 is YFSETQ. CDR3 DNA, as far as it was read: TGCGCCAGCAGCTTGGCGGTAGCGGGGGGTCAGGCAGATACG. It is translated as CASSLAVAGGQADT. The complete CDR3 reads CASSLAVAGGQADTQYF.